A selection of T cell receptor beta chains follows, all from one sample in a study of read filtering for tumor transcriptome and immune sequencing. TCRdb used MiXCR to reprocess the reads, holding one entry per CDR3 protein. This table has about 130,000 distinct CDR3 sequences, about 13% appearing once. The source material was a population of CD138-negative cells sorted from bone marrow. These receptors were obtained from a donor at least 40 years old with multiple myeloma. Each CDR3 is given with its conserved first and last residue. D genes are given only for firm matches. Clone sizes are given selectively: once, few, many, or a class where the clone is expanded.

TRBJ2-1 | TRBV5-6 | . | few | CASSSAGGPNEQFF | TGTGCCAGCAGCTCGGCTGGGGGTCCCAATGAGCAGTTCTTC
TRBJ2-1 | TRBV6-2/TRBV6-3 | TRBD2 | many | CASSYLSGRVGEQSF | TGTGCCAGCAGTTACCTTAGCGGGAGGGTTGGAGAGCAGTCCTTC
TRBJ2-1 | TRBV7-9 | TRBD2 | many | CASVAGPREQFF | TGTGCCAGCGTAGCGGGGCCACGTGAGCAGTTCTTC
TRBJ2-5 | TRBV29-1 | . | many | CSALRPSQETQYF | TGCAGCGCCTTGAGGCCATCCCAAGAGACCCAGTACTTC
TRBJ2-7 | TRBV20-1 | TRBD1 | many | CSARSGTGGEQYF | TGCAGTGCTAGGTCGGGGACAGGAGGCGAGCAGTACTTC
TRBJ1-2 | TRBV7-6 | . | many | CASSPRQISVYGYTF | TGTGCCAGCAGCCCCCGACAGATTTCTGTCTATGGCTACACCTTC
TRBJ1-1 | TRBV27 | . | many | CASSQQSGISTEAFF | TGTGCCAGCAGTCAACAGTCGGGGATTAGCACTGAAGCTTTCTTT
TRBJ1-3 | TRBV4-1 | . | few | CASSQDDGVVPGNTIYF | TGCGCCAGCAGCCAAGATGATGGGGTTGTCCCTGGAAACACCATATATTTT
TRBJ1-6 | TRBV7-9 | TRBD1 | many | CASSRQGHPSPLHF | TGTGCCAGCAGCAGACAGGGGCACCCTTCACCCCTCCACTTT
TRBJ2-7 | TRBV10-2 | TRBD1 | many | CASSGEPGRGYEQYF | TGCGCCAGCAGTGGAGAGCCGGGCAGGGGGTACGAGCAGTACTTC
TRBJ2-5 | TRBV18 | . | . | CASSPDGRGLETQYF | TGTGCCAGCTCACCTGACGGGAGGGGGCTAGAGACCCAGTACTTC
TRBJ2-6 | TRBV21-1 | . | . | CASSRSTPLPPSSGANVLTF | TGTGCCAGCAGCAGATCCACTCCCTTACCCCCCTCCTCTGGGGCCAACGTCCTGACTTTC
TRBJ2-7 | TRBV3-1 | . | many | CASSQDVSYEQYF | TGTGCCAGCAGCCAAGACGTAAGCTACGAGCAGTACTTC